These T cell receptor beta chains were read from a single sample in a study of blood T cells in healthy people across ages. TCRdb re-derived calls from the 5' RACE reads in MiXCR, one entry per CDR3 protein. This table holds around 800,000 distinct CDR3 sequences, about 48% found once. Material for sequencing was blood. Source of these receptors: a man of 80 years or more in good health. CDR3s leave out the opening cysteine and the closing phenylalanine or tryptophan. Fields, in order: V gene, J gene, D gene, CDR3 protein. A D gene is named only where the DNA matches it firmly.

>TRBV9|TRBJ2-7|.
ASSVGDLIYEQY
>TRBV12-3/TRBV12-4|TRBJ2-5|TRBD1
ASTLDRVANQY
>TRBV7-9|TRBJ2-2|.
ASSLGGQPNTGELF
>TRBV2|TRBJ2-1|TRBD1
ASSEGTGQF
>TRBV12-3/TRBV12-4|TRBJ2-2|TRBD2
ASSLRETAGELF
>TRBV3-1|TRBJ2-3|TRBD1
ASSPGTGAGRYAY
>TRBV5-1|TRBJ2-7|.
ASSLNTGGARNEQY
>TRBV20-1|TRBJ2-1|.
SAGEGLGESYNEQF
>TRBV2|TRBJ1-1|.
ASSGDMVQFYEAF
>TRBV10-3|TRBJ2-1|.
AISYGFTYNEQF
>TRBV6-5|TRBJ1-2|TRBD1
ASRDTGGARGYT
>TRBV7-2|TRBJ1-1|.
ASVDWSGRNTEAF
>TRBV9|TRBJ2-7|.
ASSVLPSQYEQY
>TRBV7-2|TRBJ2-5|TRBD2
ASSPTSGYQETQY
>TRBV12-3/TRBV12-4|TRBJ2-3|.
ASNPGHDTQY
>TRBV7-9|TRBJ1-2|.
ASSPVEGLNTNYGYT
>TRBV2|TRBJ1-4|.
ASSEGQLNEKLF
>TRBV6-1|TRBJ1-2|.
ASRGWEGSGYT
>TRBV5-5|TRBJ2-1|.
ASSLEGGPYNEQF
>TRBV3-1|TRBJ2-7|TRBD2
ASSPAGGSLYEQY
>TRBV29-1|TRBJ1-2|.
SGGTGYGYT
>TRBV21-1|TRBJ2-1|.
ASGLRVVVNEQF
>TRBV29-1|TRBJ2-5|.
SATTEVETQY
>TRBV2|TRBJ1-2|TRBD1
ASRRTGNGYT
>TRBV20-1|TRBJ1-2|.
SAYRRIYGYT
>TRBV10-3|TRBJ1-3|.
AISDGRTDGNTIY
>TRBV7-2|TRBJ2-7|.
ASSLLAGSFSYEQY
>TRBV5-1|TRBJ1-2|.
ASSLSSVGISSYGYT
>TRBV14|TRBJ2-5|.
ASSQDFVGTQY
>TRBV18|TRBJ2-3|.
ASSPLELPDTQY
>TRBV20-1|TRBJ2-1|TRBD2
SARPSGRARHNEQF
>TRBV6-1|TRBJ1-1|TRBD1
ASSGRGRNTEAF
>TRBV12-3/TRBV12-4|TRBJ1-6|.
ASSIQDVSSPLH
>TRBV6-6|TRBJ2-1|.
ASSATVEETQF
>TRBV18|TRBJ2-1|.
ASSPREPAYNEQF
>TRBV12-3/TRBV12-4|TRBJ1-2|.
ASSLPGDYGYT
>TRBV29-1|TRBJ2-7|TRBD2
SASLAGETYEQY
>TRBV27|TRBJ2-3|.
ASSTGWVWSTDTQY
>TRBV7-9|TRBJ2-5|TRBD1
ASSLVRTGGETQY